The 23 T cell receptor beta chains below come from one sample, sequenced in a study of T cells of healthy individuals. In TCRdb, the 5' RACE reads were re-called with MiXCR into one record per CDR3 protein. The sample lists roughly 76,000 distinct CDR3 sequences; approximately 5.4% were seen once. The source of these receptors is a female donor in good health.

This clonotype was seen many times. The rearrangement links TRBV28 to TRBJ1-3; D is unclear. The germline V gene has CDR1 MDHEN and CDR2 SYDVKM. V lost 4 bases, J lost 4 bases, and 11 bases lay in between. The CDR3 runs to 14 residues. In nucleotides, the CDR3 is TGTGCCAGCAGTTCTACGGGGTTCGGAAACACCATATATTTT. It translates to CASSSTGFGNTIYF.

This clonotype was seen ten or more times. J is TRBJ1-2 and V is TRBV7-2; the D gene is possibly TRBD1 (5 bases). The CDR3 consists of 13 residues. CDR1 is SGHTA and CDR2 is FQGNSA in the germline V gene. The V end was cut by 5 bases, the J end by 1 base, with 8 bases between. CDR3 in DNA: TGTGCCAGCAGCCCCGACAGTAACTATGGCTACACCTTC. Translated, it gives CASSPDSNYGYTF.

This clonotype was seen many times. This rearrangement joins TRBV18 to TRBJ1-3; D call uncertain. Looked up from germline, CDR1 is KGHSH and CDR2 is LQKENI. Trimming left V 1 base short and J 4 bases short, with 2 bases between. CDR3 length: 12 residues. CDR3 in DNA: TGTGCCAGCTCACCACAGGGAAACACCATATATTTT. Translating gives CASSPQGNTIYF. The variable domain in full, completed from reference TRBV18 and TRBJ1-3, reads NAGVMQNPRHLVRRRGQEARLRCSPMKGHSHVYWYRQLPEEGLKFMVYLQKENIIDESGMPKERFSAEFPKEGPSILRIQQVVRGDSAAYFCASSPQGNTIYFGEGSWLTVV.

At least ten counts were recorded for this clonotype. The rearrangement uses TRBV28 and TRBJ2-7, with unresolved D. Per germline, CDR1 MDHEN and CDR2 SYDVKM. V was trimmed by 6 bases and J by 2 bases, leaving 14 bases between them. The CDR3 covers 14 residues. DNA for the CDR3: TGTGCCAGCAGATCGACATTCGTGCCCTACGAGCAGTACTTC. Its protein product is CASRSTFVPYEQYF.

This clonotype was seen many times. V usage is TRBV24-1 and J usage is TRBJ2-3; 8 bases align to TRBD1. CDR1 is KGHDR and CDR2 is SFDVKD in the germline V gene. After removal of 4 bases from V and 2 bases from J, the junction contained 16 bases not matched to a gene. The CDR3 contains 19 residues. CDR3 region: CATSDPGQGDTGLTDTQYF. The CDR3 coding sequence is TGTGCCACCAGTGACCCCGGACAGGGAGACACCGGACTCACAGATACGCAGTATTTT.

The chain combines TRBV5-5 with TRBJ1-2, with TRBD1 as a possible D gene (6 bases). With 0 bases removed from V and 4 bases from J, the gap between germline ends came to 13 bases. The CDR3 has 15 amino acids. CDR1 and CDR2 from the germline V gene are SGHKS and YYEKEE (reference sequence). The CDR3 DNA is TGTGCCAGCAGCTTGGTAACAGGGAATGGCTATGGCTACACCTTC. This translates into CASSLVTGNGYGYTF. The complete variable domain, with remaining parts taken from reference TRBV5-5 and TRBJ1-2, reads DAGVTQSPTHLIKTRGQQVTLRCSPISGHKSVSWYQQVLGQGPQFIFQYYEKEERGRGNFPDRFSARQFPNYSSELNVNALLLGDSALYLCASSLVTGNGYGYTFGSGTRLTVV.

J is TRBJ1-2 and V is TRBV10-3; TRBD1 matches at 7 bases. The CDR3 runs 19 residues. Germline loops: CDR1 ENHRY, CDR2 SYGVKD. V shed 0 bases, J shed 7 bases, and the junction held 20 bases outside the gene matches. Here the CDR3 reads CAISESRTGSLTTLVGYTF. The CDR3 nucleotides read TGTGCCATCAGTGAGTCACGGACAGGAAGCTTAACCACCCTTGTTGGCTACACCTTC.

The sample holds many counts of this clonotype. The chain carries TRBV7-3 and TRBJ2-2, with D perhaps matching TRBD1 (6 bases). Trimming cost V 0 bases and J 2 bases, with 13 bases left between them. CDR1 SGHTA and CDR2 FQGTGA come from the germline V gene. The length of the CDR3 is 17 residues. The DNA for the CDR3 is TGTGCCAGCAGCTTAACAATGGGGGCCGCCAACACCGGGGAGCTGTTTTTT. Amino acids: CASSLTMGAANTGELFF.

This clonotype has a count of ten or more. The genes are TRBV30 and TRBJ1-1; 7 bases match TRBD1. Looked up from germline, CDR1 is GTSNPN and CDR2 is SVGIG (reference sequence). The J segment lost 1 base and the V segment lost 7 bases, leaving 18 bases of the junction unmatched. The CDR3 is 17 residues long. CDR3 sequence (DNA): TGTGCCTCGATATCCTACAGGGGAACGCGTGGGAACACTGAAGCTTTCTTT. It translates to CASISYRGTRGNTEAFF. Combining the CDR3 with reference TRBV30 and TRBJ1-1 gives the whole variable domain SQTIHQWPATLVQPVGSPLSLECTVEGTSNPNLYWYRQAAGRGLQLLFYSVGIGQISSEVPQNLSASRPQDRQFILSSKKLLLSDSGFYLCASISYRGTRGNTEAFFGQGTRLTVV.

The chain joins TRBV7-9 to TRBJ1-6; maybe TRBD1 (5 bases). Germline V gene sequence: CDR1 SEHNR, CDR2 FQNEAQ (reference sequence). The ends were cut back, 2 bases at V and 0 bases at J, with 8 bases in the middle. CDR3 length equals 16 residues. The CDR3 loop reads CASSLQGSSYNSPLHF. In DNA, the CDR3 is TGTGCCAGCAGCTTACAGGGTAGCTCCTATAATTCACCCCTCCACTTT.

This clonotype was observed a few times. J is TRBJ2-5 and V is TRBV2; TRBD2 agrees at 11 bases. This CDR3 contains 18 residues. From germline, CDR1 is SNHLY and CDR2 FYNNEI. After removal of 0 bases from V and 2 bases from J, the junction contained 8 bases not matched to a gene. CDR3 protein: CASSEALTSGSLQETQYF. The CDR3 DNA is TGTGCCAGCAGTGAAGCGCTTACTAGCGGGAGCCTTCAAGAGACCCAGTACTTC.

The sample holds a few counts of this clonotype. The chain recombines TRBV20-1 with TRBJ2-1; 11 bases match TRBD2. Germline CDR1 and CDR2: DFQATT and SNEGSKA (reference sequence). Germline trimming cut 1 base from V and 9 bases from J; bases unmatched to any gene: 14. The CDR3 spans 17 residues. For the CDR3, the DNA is TGCAGTGCTAGAGTCTCCGGGACTAGCGGTAGGGGAGGTGAGCAGTTCTTC. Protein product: CSARVSGTSGRGGEQFF.

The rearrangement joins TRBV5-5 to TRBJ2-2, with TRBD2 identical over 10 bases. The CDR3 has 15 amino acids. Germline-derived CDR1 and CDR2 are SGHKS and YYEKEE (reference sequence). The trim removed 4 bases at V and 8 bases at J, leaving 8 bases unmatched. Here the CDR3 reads CASSPKAGGPGELFF. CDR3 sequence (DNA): TGTGCCAGCAGCCCAAAAGCGGGAGGGCCAGGGGAGCTGTTTTTT.

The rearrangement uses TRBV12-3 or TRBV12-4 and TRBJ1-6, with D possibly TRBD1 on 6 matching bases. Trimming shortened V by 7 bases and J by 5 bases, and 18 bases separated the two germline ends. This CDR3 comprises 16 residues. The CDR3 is CASTWGRGLNNSPLHF. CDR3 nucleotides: TGTGCCAGCACCTGGGGCAGGGGACTTAATAATTCACCCCTCCACTTT.

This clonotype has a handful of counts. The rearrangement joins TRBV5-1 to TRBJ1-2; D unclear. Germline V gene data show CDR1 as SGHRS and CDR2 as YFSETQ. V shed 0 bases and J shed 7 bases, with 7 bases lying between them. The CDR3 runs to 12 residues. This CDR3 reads CASSLGFPGYTF. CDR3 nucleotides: TGCGCCAGCAGCTTGGGGTTCCCTGGCTACACCTTC.

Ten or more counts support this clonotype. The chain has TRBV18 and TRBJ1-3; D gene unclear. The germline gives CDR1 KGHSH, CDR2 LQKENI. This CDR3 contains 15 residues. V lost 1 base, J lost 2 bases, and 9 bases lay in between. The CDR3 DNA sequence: TGTGCCAGCTCACCACGAGAAGTTCCTGGAAACACCATATATTTT. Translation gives CASSPREVPGNTIYF. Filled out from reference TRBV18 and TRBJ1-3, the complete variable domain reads NAGVMQNPRHLVRRRGQEARLRCSPMKGHSHVYWYRQLPEEGLKFMVYLQKENIIDESGMPKERFSAEFPKEGPSILRIQQVVRGDSAAYFCASSPREVPGNTIYFGEGSWLTVV.

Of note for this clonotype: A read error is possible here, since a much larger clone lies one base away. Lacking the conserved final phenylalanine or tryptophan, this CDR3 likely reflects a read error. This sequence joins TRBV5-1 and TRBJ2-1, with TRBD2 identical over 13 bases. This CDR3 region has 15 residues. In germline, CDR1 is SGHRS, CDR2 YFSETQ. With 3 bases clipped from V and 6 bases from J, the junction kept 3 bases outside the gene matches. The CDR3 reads CASSWTSGSFNEQFL. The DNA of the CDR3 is TGCGCCAGCAGCTGGACTAGCGGGAGTTTCAATGAGCAGTTCCTC.

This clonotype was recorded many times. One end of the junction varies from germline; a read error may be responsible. The CDR3 sequence: CASETSGFNNGQFF. The CDR3 DNA reads TGTGCCTCTGAGACTAGCGGATTCAACAATGGGCAGTTCTTC. The V gene is TRBV19, the J gene TRBJ2-1, with 9 bases lining up with TRBD2. Germline CDR1 reads LNHDA; CDR2 reads SQIVND (reference sequence). The CDR3 length is 14 residues.

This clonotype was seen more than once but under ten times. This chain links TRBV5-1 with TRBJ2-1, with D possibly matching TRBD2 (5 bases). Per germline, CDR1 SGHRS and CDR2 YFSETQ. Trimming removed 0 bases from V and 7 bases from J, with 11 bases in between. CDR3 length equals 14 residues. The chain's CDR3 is CASSLATRYNEQFF. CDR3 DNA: TGCGCCAGCAGCTTGGCCACTAGGTATAATGAGCAGTTCTTC.

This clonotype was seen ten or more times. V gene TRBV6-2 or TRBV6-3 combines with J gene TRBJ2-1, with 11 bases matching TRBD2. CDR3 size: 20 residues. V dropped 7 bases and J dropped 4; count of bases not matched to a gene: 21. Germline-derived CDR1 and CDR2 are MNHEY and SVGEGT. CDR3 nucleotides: TGTGCCAGCAAAACCCCGATAGCGGGAGGGCCGGAAGGTGCTTACAATGAGCAGTTCTTC. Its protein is CASKTPIAGGPEGAYNEQFF.

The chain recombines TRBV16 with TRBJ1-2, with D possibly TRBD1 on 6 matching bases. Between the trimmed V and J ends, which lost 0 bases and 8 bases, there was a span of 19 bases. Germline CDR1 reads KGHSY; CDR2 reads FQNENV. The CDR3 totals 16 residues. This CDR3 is CASSQSYSGEAPGYTF. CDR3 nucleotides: TGTGCCAGCAGCCAATCGTACTCAGGGGAAGCTCCGGGCTACACCTTC.

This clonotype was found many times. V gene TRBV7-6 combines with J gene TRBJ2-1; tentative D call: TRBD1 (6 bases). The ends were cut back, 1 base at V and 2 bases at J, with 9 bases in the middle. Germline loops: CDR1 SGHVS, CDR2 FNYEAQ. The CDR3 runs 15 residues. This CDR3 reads CASSLVQGTYNEQFF. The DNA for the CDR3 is TGTGCCAGCAGCTTAGTCCAGGGGACCTACAATGAGCAGTTCTTC.

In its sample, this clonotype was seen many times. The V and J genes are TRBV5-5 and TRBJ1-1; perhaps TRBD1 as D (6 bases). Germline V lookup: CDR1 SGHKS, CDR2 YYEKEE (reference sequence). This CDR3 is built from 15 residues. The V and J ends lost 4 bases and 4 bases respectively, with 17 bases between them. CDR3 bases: TGTGCCAGCAGCCCCATGGACAGAAAGATCACTGAAGCTTTCTTT. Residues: CASSPMDRKITEAFF.